Listed here are 15 T cell receptor beta chains from one sample, sequenced in a study of blood T cell repertoires in COVID-19. Generated by immunoSEQ multiplex PCR, the TCRdb table keeps only in-frame clones and is missing some. The data show 490,000 or so clones, with roughly nine tenths seen just once and approximately 8% held by the top ten. Input material: PBMCs or T cells enriched from blood (not recorded which). Every receptor here comes from a woman aged 55-70 years who had recovered from COVID-19.

This chain uses TRBV24-1 with TRBJ1-4; TRBD1 might be the D (6 bases). This CDR3 contains 14 residues. V was pared by 4 bases and J by 8 bases, with 13 bases between. Looked up from germline, CDR1 is KGHDR and CDR2 is SFDVKD. The CDR3 DNA reads TGTGCCACCAGTGACGCCGGGACACAAGAAAAACTGTTTTTT. Its translation: CATSDAGTQEKLFF.

The J gene is TRBJ2-2, the V gene TRBV11-2, with D hard to call. Trimming cost V 2 bases and J 4 bases, with 5 bases left between them. The CDR3 contains 13 residues. Germline V gene lookup returns CDR1 SGHAT and CDR2 FQNNGV. CDR3 residues: CASSLHITGELFF. The CDR3 DNA reads as TGTGCCAGCAGCTTACACATCACCGGGGAGCTGTTTTTT. The entire variable domain, with the rest obtained from reference TRBV11-2 and TRBJ2-2, is as follows: EAGVAQSPRYKIIEKRQSVAFWCNPISGHATLYWYQQILGQGPKLLIQFQNNGVVDDSQLPKDRFSAERLKGVDSTLKIQPAKLEDSAVYLCASSLHITGELFFGEGSRLTVL.

The V call is TRBV6-2 or TRBV6-3, the J call TRBJ2-3; the match to TRBD2 covers 8 bases. In germline, CDR1 is MNHEY, CDR2 SVGEGT. The ends lost 5 bases at V and 3 bases at J; junction bases unmatched: 7. The CDR3 runs to 15 residues. The CDR3: CASSRGGGRTDTQYF. DNA of the CDR3: TGTGCCAGCAGTCGAGGCGGGGGGAGGACAGATACGCAGTATTTT.

The chain has TRBV10-3 and TRBJ1-2, with 8 bases fitting TRBD1. The junction had 7 bases not matched to a gene; V was cut back by 0 bases and J by 7 bases. The germline V gene has CDR1 ENHRY and CDR2 SYGVKD. This CDR3 comprises 15 residues. The CDR3 sequence: CAISESSQGAGGYTF. CDR3 coding DNA: TGTGCCATCAGTGAGTCGTCGCAGGGGGCTGGTGGCTACACCTTC.

The chain has TRBV7-9 and TRBJ2-1, with D possibly matching TRBD2 (6 bases). This CDR3 is 13 amino acids long. Trimming left V 5 bases short and J 5 bases short, with 10 bases between. The germline V gene has CDR1 SEHNR and CDR2 FQNEAQ (reference sequence). This chain's CDR3 is CASSTRLDNEQFF. In nucleotides, the CDR3 is TGTGCCAGCAGCACCCGACTAGACAATGAGCAGTTCTTC.

The chain is built from TRBV4-1 and TRBJ2-3, with D possibly TRBD2 on 5 matching bases. CDR1 MGHRA and CDR2 YSYEKL come from the germline V gene. The CDR3 length is 17 residues. Trimming pared 0 bases from V and 1 base from J, leaving 14 bases between. The CDR3: CASSQDGVARGTDTQYF. The CDR3 DNA is TGCGCCAGCAGCCAAGACGGGGTAGCCCGGGGCACAGATACGCAGTATTTT.

About this clone: The same CDR3 arises from other DNA sequences in this sample as well. The chain employs TRBV7-2 and TRBJ1-6, with D unresolved. The CDR3 is made up of 17 amino acids. The V and J ends lost 3 bases and 0 bases respectively, with 12 bases between them. Germline CDR1 is SGHTA and CDR2 is FQGNSA. In DNA, the CDR3 is TGTGCCAGCAGCTTTCGTGTAGTGAGCTCCTATAATTCACCCCTCCACTTT. It encodes CASSFRVVSSYNSPLHF.

The genes are TRBV4-2 and TRBJ1-1; the D is unclear. CDR1 and CDR2 (germline): LGHNA, YNFKEQ. CDR3 length: 13 residues. Trimming stripped 0 bases from V and 7 bases from J, with 9 bases between. CDR3 protein: CASSQEVRGEAFF. As DNA, the CDR3 is TGTGCCAGCAGCCAAGAGGTCCGGGGTGAAGCTTTCTTT.

The rearrangement uses TRBV5-5 and TRBJ2-3; no clear D. The CDR3 is made up of 15 amino acids. V was trimmed by 4 bases and J by 2 bases, leaving 14 bases between them. CDR1 SGHKS and CDR2 YYEKEE come from the germline V gene (reference sequence). The CDR3 nucleotides are TGTGCCAGCAGCCAGGCCTGGATCGACACAGATACGCAGTATTTT. Its protein product is CASSQAWIDTDTQYF.

Points on this clone: The sample carries other DNA sequences with the same CDR3. The rearrangement uses TRBV5-1 and TRBJ2-7, with a possible D match to TRBD2 (5 bases). CDR1 is SGHRS and CDR2 is YFSETQ in the germline V gene. CDR3 length: 14 amino acids. V gave up 0 bases and J gave up 0 bases, with 7 bases separating them. The CDR3 DNA reads TGCGCCAGCAGCTTGGGGACTGCCTCCTACGAGCAGTACTTC. This sequence encodes CASSLGTASYEQYF. Together with reference TRBV5-1 and TRBJ2-7, the CDR3 gives the full variable domain: KAGVTQTPRYLIKTRGQQVTLSCSPISGHRSVSWYQQTPGQGLQFLFEYFSETQRNKGNFPGRFSGRQFSNSRSEMNVSTLELGDSALYLCASSLGTASYEQYFGPGTRLTVT.

The J gene is TRBJ1-4, the V gene TRBV7-8, with no clear D. The CDR3 has 15 amino acids. In germline, CDR1 is SGHVS, CDR2 FQNEAQ. The V end lost 5 bases, the J end lost 1 base, and 11 bases lay between the germline ends. The CDR3 DNA sequence: TGTGCCAGCAGCAAACTAGAGATAACTAATGAAAAACTGTTTTTT. Protein product: CASSKLEITNEKLFF. The whole variable domain, filled in from reference TRBV7-8 and TRBJ1-4, reads GAGVSQSPRYKVAKRGQDVALRCDPISGHVSLFWYQQALGQGPEFLTYFQNEAQLDKSGLPSDRFFAERPEGSVSTLKIQRTQQEDSAVYLCASSKLEITNEKLFFGSGTQLSVL.

Note on this clone: Other DNA sequences within the sample encode an identical CDR3. The genes are TRBV2 and TRBJ1-2, with 7 bases identical to TRBD1. Germline assignment: CDR1 SNHLY and CDR2 FYNNEI. Germline trimming cut 6 bases from V and 4 bases from J; bases unmatched to any gene: 5. The CDR3 totals 13 residues. The CDR3 DNA is TGTGCCAGCAGCCTACAGGGGCCCTATGGCTACACCTTC. Residues: CASSLQGPYGYTF.

The chain has TRBV18 and TRBJ1-2; 7 bases match TRBD1. This CDR3 is built from 15 residues. Germline CDR1 reads KGHSH; CDR2 reads LQKENI. V was pared by 6 bases and J by 2 bases, with 9 bases of the junction left unmatched. CDR3 amino acids: CASSPWTGENYGYTF. The CDR3 DNA sequence: TGTGCCAGCTCTCCTTGGACAGGAGAAAACTATGGCTACACCTTC.

The chain carries TRBV5-1 and TRBJ2-1, with 15 bases aligning to TRBD2. Germline V CDR1 and CDR2: SGHRS, YFSETQ. CDR3 size: 19 residues. V lost 2 bases and J lost 10; bases outside the gene matches: 16. The CDR3: CASSLRGTGTSGGYGEQFF. CDR3 coding DNA: TGCGCCAGCAGCTTACGGGGTACCGGGACTAGCGGGGGGTACGGCGAGCAGTTCTTC.

The chain has TRBV30 and TRBJ1-6; 7 bases fit TRBD1. The CDR3 consists of 15 residues. The germline gives CDR1 GTSNPN, CDR2 SVGIG (reference sequence). Trimming took 0 bases from V and 7 from J; bases not matched to a gene: 6. CDR3 DNA sequence: TGTGCCTGGAGTGTTACCGGGACAGAAAATTCACCCCTCCACTTT. Translated, it gives CAWSVTGTENSPLHF.